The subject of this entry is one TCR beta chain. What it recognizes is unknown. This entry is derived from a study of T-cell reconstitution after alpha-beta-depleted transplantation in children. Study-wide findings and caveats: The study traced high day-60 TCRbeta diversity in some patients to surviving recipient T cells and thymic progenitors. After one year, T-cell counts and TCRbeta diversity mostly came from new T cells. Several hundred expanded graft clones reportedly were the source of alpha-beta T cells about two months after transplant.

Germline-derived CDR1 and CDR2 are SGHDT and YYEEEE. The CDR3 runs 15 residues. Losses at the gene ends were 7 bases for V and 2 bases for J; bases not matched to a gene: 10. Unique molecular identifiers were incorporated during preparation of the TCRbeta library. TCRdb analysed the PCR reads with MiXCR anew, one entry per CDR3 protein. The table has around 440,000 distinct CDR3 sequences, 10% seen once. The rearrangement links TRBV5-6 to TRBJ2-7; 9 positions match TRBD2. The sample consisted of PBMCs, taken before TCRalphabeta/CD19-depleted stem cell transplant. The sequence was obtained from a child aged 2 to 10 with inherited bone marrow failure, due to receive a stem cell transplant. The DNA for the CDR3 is TGTGCCAGCGGACCCCTAGCGGGGAACACCTACGAGCAGTACTTC. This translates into CASGPLAGNTYEQYF.